The clone carrying this TCR beta chain has more than one count but fewer than ten. This sample was included in a study of blood T cells in healthy people across ages. For the second PCR, which ran for roughly 6 to 12 cycles, a sample-barcoded 5' primer and a J-beta primer mix were used. From the 5' RACE reads, TCRdb called clonotypes with MiXCR, one entry per CDR3 protein. The data contain over a million distinct CDR3 sequences, roughly 60% of them singletons. CDR3 length: 11 residues. Between the trimmed V and J ends, which lost 8 bases and 5 bases, there was a span of 10 bases. The germline V gene has CDR1 DFQATT and CDR2 SNEGSKA (reference sequence).

Sequenced sample: blood. The sequence was obtained from a man aged 18 to 30 in good health. The chain links TRBV20-1 to TRBJ2-1; no firm D call. Here the CDR3 DNA reads TGCAGTCCCTATTACGACAATGAGCAGTTCTTC. Its protein product is CSPYYDNEQFF.